The clone carrying this T cell receptor (beta chain) was recorded at least ten times. A single record per CDR3 protein comes from TCRdb applying MiXCR to the reads. The repertoire holds fewer than 700,000 distinct CDR3 sequences, roughly a quarter seen once, with roughly 8% in the top ten. This entry comes from a study of T cell repertoires in cytomegalovirus infection. V lost 2 bases, J lost 8 bases, and 6 bases lay in between. Per germline, CDR1 SGHTA and CDR2 FQGNSA. The CDR3 runs to 12 residues. Sequences were obtained from CD8+ T cells from PBMCs. The TCR sequence derives from a human donor in good health (CMV status not recorded). Some clones in this sample may be carry-over from other donors' samples. The chain uses TRBV7-2 and TRBJ1-4, with D hard to call. The CDR3 sequence is CASSLRPEKLFF. CDR3 nucleotide sequence: TGTGCCAGCAGCTTACGTCCCGAAAAACTGTTTTTT.